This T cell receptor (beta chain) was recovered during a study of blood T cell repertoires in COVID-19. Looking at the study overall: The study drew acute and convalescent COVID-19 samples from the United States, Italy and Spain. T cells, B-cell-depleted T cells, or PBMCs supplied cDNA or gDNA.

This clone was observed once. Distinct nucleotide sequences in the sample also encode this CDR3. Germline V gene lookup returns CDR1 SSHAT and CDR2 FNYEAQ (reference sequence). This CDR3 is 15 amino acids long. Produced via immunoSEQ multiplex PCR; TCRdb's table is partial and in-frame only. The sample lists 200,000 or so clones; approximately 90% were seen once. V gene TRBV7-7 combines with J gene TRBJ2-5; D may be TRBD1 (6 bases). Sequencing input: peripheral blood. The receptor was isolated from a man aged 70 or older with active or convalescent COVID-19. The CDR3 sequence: CASSFSSGALETQYF. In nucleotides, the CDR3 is TGTGCTAGTAGCTTCAGTTCAGGGGCTCTGGAGACCCAGTACTTC.